This T cell receptor (beta chain) was sequenced in a study of blood T cell repertoires in COVID-19. Profiled with immunoSEQ multiplex PCR; TCRdb holds only in-frame clones, not every one. The table has around 330,000 clones, 85% seen once. Exposed study participants had met a COVID-19 case within 2 weeks before entry. V dropped 6 bases and J dropped 1 base, with 21 bases sitting between them. From germline, CDR1 is MDHEN and CDR2 SYDVKM. This CDR3 contains 17 residues. The V call is TRBV28, the J call TRBJ1-1; D remains unclear. The source is a woman aged 30 to 39 who had been exposed to COVID-19. Sample: PBMCs or T cells enriched from blood (not recorded which). The CDR3 bases are TGTGCCAGCAGCGCCCCTGAGGATTGGGTGGGGAACACTGAAGCTTTCTTT. This translates into CASSAPEDWVGNTEAFF.